This T cell receptor beta chain was sequenced for a study of T cells in localized non-small cell lung cancer. Germline V CDR1 and CDR2: WNHNN, SYGVQD (reference sequence). The V gene end was trimmed by 3 bases and the J gene end by 4 bases; junction bases not matched to a gene: 4. This CDR3 has 14 residues. TCRdb's copy holds only in-frame clones and misses some; the assay was immunoSEQ multiplex PCR. The table lists fewer than 40,000 clones, 80% to 90% of them singletons, with approximately 3.8% in the top ten. This material consisted of peripheral blood, taken before any cancer treatment. The receptor comes from a male donor older than 55 with stage III lung adenocarcinoma. The V call is TRBV10-1, the J call TRBJ2-3, with TRBD2 matching 7 bases. This chain's CDR3 is CASSDGGTADTQYF. The DNA of the CDR3 is TGCGCCAGCAGTGACGGGGGGACGGCAGATACGCAGTATTTT.